The TCR beta chain described here comes from a study of blood T cell repertoires in COVID-19. Turning to the study itself: The United States, Italy and Spain provided the acute and convalescent COVID-19 samples.

This clone was detected only a few times. Assay used: immunoSEQ multiplex PCR; TCRdb lists only in-frame clones, some missing. Counted here are about 180,000 clones, about 81% occurring once; the ten biggest clones make up approximately 12%. With 0 bases removed from V and 8 bases from J, the gap between germline ends came to 8 bases. CDR1 and CDR2 from the germline V gene are SGHRS and YFSETQ. The CDR3 runs 13 residues. J is TRBJ1-4 and V is TRBV5-1; D is perhaps TRBD1 (5 bases). This sequence was found in an elderly woman with COVID-19, enrolled during active disease. The sequenced sample was peripheral blood. The CDR3 reads CASSLVPGEKLFF. The CDR3, as DNA: TGCGCCAGCAGCTTGGTCCCAGGGGAAAAACTGTTTTTT.